Shown below are 23 T cell receptor beta chains from a single sample sequenced in a study of OX40 agonist ivuxolimab in advanced cancers. Sequenced by immunoSEQ multiplex PCR; TCRdb stores in-frame clones only, minus some. Altogether about 39,000 clones are present, approximately 90% being singletons, with the ten largest covering less than 25%. This specimen consisted of CD4+ or CD8+ T cells sorted from blood, obtained in a trial of the OX40 agonist ivuxolimab. All receptors come from an adult with an advanced solid tumor such as melanoma, head and neck, liver or kidney cancer.

V gene TRBV7-8 combines with J gene TRBJ1-4; D is perhaps TRBD1 (5 bases). With 2 bases removed from V and 4 bases from J, the gap between germline ends came to 11 bases. The CDR3 totals 15 residues. The germline gives CDR1 SGHVS, CDR2 FQNEAQ. This chain's CDR3 is CASSLFRGDNEKLFF. CDR3 nucleotides: TGTGCCAGCAGCTTATTTCGGGGGGATAATGAAAAACTGTTTTTT.

This rearrangement joins TRBV30 to TRBJ1-1, with unresolved D. With 0 bases removed from V and 8 bases from J, the gap between germline ends came to 7 bases. Germline CDR1 reads GTSNPN; CDR2 reads SVGIG (reference sequence). The length of the CDR3 is 11 residues. CDR3 loop: CAWSVQTEAFF. CDR3 nucleotides: TGTGCCTGGAGTGTACAGACAGAAGCTTTCTTT.

The rearrangement uses TRBV5-4 and TRBJ2-3; 10 nucleotides match TRBD2. CDR3 length: 14 residues. The V and J ends lost 3 bases and 6 bases, in that order; junction bases with no gene match: 4. The germline V gene encodes CDR1 SGHNT and CDR2 YYREEE (reference sequence). The CDR3 loop is CASSWTSGTDTQYF. The CDR3 DNA is TGTGCCAGCAGCTGGACTAGCGGTACGGATACGCAGTATTTT.

This rearrangement joins TRBV27 to TRBJ1-2; D unclear. The germline V and J ends were trimmed by 2 bases and 2 bases, with 6 bases remaining between them. The CDR3 has 13 amino acids. CDR1 and CDR2 from the germline V gene are MNHEY and SMNVEV (reference sequence). The CDR3 bases are TGTGCCAGCAGTTTAACCGGGAACTATGGCTACACCTTC. This sequence encodes CASSLTGNYGYTF.

The chain has TRBV2 and TRBJ2-7; TRBD1 might be the D (6 bases). CDR1 is SNHLY and CDR2 is FYNNEI in the germline V gene. The CDR3 has 14 amino acids. The V end was cut by 6 bases, the J end by 2 bases, with 14 bases between. The DNA of the CDR3 is TGTGCCAGCAGAGAGGGGACATCAGCCTACGAGCAGTACTTC. Protein product: CASREGTSAYEQYF. Full variable domain (outside the CDR3, taken from reference TRBV2 and TRBJ2-7): EPEVTQTPSHQVTQMGQEVILRCVPISNHLYFYWYRQILGQKVEFLVSFYNNEISEKSEIFDDQFSVERPDGSNFTLKIRSTKLEDSAMYFCASREGTSAYEQYFGPGTRLTVT.

This clone was recorded once. The chain combines TRBV28 with TRBJ1-2; a weak D match, TRBD1 (6 bases). Germline V gives CDR1 MDHEN, CDR2 SYDVKM. There are 13 residues in the CDR3. Between the trimmed V and J ends, which lost 2 bases and 8 bases, there was a span of 12 bases. The CDR3 spells CASSLGPGVGYTF. The DNA of the CDR3 is TGTGCCAGCAGTTTAGGGCCAGGGGTCGGCTACACCTTC.

The rearrangement uses TRBV27 and TRBJ2-7; D not certain. The V gene's germline CDR1 is MNHEY and CDR2 SMNVEV (reference sequence). The CDR3 has 13 residues. V lost 5 bases to trimming and J lost 9 bases, with 17 bases between them. This CDR3 reads CASSPIGSIGQYF. CDR3 DNA sequence: TGTGCCAGCAGTCCTATCGGGTCGATTGGGCAGTACTTC.

V is TRBV7-8 and J is TRBJ1-1, with D maybe TRBD1 (6 bases). Germline CDR1 SGHVS, CDR2 FQNEAQ. This CDR3 contains 16 residues. Trimming removed 3 bases from V and 6 bases from J, with 20 bases in between. The CDR3 spells CASSFLTPTGGAEAFF. CDR3 sequence (DNA): TGTGCCAGCAGCTTCCTCACGCCGACAGGAGGCGCTGAAGCTTTCTTT.

V is TRBV9 and J is TRBJ2-7, with TRBD1 identical over 7 bases. J was trimmed by 7 bases and V by 3 bases; bases with no gene match: 4. CDR1 and CDR2 (germline): SGDLS, YYNGEE. The CDR3 consists of 12 residues. CDR3 DNA: TGTGCCAGCAGCGACAGGGGCGGGGAGCAGTACTTC. Residues: CASSDRGGEQYF.

The V and J genes are TRBV11-2 and TRBJ2-7; the match to TRBD1 covers 8 bases. CDR3 length: 15 residues. Per germline, CDR1 SGHAT and CDR2 FQNNGV. V was pared by 6 bases and J by 2 bases, with 9 bases of the junction left unmatched. For the CDR3, the DNA is TGTGCCAGCAGTCCAACCAACAGGGGGGCCTACGAGCAGTACTTC. It codes for CASSPTNRGAYEQYF. Full variable domain (rest looked up from reference TRBV11-2 and TRBJ2-7): EAGVAQSPRYKIIEKRQSVAFWCNPISGHATLYWYQQILGQGPKLLIQFQNNGVVDDSQLPKDRFSAERLKGVDSTLKIQPAKLEDSAVYLCASSPTNRGAYEQYFGPGTRLTVT.

The rearrangement uses TRBV27 and TRBJ2-5, with D unresolved. V was cut by 3 bases and J by 4 bases, with 15 bases left in between. Germline-derived CDR1 and CDR2 are MNHEY and SMNVEV (reference sequence). CDR3 size: 15 residues. The CDR3 reads CASSFSLGRIETQYF. Written as DNA, the CDR3 is TGTGCCAGCAGTTTCTCCCTTGGGCGGATAGAGACCCAGTACTTC.

Notes on this clone: A much bigger clone sits one base away, suggesting this may be a read error. The chain has TRBV4-2 and TRBJ2-7, with 13 nucleotides matching TRBD2. Germline V gene data show CDR1 as LGHNA and CDR2 as YNFKEQ. The CDR3 runs 15 residues. The DNA for the CDR3 is TGTGCCAGCAGCGCCCGGACTAGCGGGAGCTACGGGCAGTACTTC. Protein sequence: CASSARTSGSYGQYF.

The gene calls are TRBV18 and TRBJ2-5; 9 positions agree with TRBD1. The germline CDR1 and CDR2 sequences are KGHSH and LQKENI. J lost 1 base, V lost 6 bases, and 12 bases had no gene match. This CDR3 is 17 amino acids long. CDR3 nucleotides: TGTGCCAGCTCCATTGCTTTCGGGACAGGGTTCCAAGAGACCCAGTACTTC. Amino acid sequence: CASSIAFGTGFQETQYF.

V gene TRBV5-1 combines with J gene TRBJ2-7; 7 positions agree with TRBD1. Losses at the gene ends were 3 bases for V and 0 bases for J; bases not matched to a gene: 6. CDR1 and CDR2 (germline): SGHRS, YFSETQ. This CDR3 contains 15 residues. The CDR3 is CASSSEQGISYEQYF. Written as DNA, the CDR3 is TGCGCCAGCAGCTCGGAACAGGGGATCTCCTACGAGCAGTACTTC.

CDR3 loop: CATSPARGYEQYF. CDR3 bases: TGTGCCACCTCGCCAGCGCGGGGCTACGAGCAGTACTTC. The chain is built from TRBV28 and TRBJ2-7; TRBD2 might be the D (6 bases). Germline V gene lookup returns CDR1 MDHEN and CDR2 SYDVKM. CDR3 length: 13 residues. With 10 bases removed from V and 3 bases from J, the gap between germline ends came to 16 bases.

The chain has TRBV19 and TRBJ1-2; 7 bases line up with TRBD1. The CDR3 has 13 amino acids. V lost 6 bases to trimming and J lost 2 bases; unmatched junction nucleotides: 3. The V gene's germline CDR1 is LNHDA and CDR2 SQIVND (reference sequence). The CDR3 protein is CASRLQGNYGYTF. The DNA of the CDR3 is TGTGCCAGTAGATTACAGGGGAACTATGGCTACACCTTC.

The table lists this clone with a count of one. The chain uses TRBV30 and TRBJ1-2, with D perhaps matching TRBD1 (5 bases). Germline V gene sequence: CDR1 GTSNPN, CDR2 SVGIG (reference sequence). Between the trimmed V and J ends, which lost 2 bases and 3 bases, there was a span of 10 bases. The CDR3 contains 13 residues. The CDR3 protein is CAWSLGVYYGYTF. The CDR3 nucleotides are TGTGCCTGGAGTCTAGGGGTGTACTATGGCTACACCTTC.

This chain connects TRBV6-5 to TRBJ2-7; D is ambiguous. This CDR3 comprises 14 residues. Germline CDR1 and CDR2: MNHEY and SVGAGI. Trimming removed 2 bases from V and 1 base from J, with 9 bases in between. The CDR3 nucleotides are TGTGCCAGCAGTTACAGCCAGGAGTCCTACGAGCAGTACTTC. Protein: CASSYSQESYEQYF.

This sequence joins TRBV7-9 and TRBJ2-5; 14 nucleotides match TRBD2. The CDR3 runs 17 residues. Germline lookup yields CDR1 SEHNR and CDR2 FQNEAQ (reference sequence). J was trimmed by 5 bases and V by 3 bases; bases with no gene match: 8. CDR3 sequence: CASSLGTSGSLGETQYF. In nucleotides, the CDR3 is TGTGCCAGCAGCTTGGGGACTAGCGGGAGTCTAGGTGAGACCCAGTACTTC.

This clone has just one count. This chain links TRBV6-1 with TRBJ2-5, with TRBD2 matching 9 bases. The germline gives CDR1 MNHNS, CDR2 SASEGT. The CDR3 has 14 residues. J lost 3 bases, V lost 3 bases, and 2 bases had no gene match. The DNA of the CDR3 is TGTGCCAGCAGTGACATAGCGGGGGAAGAGACCCAGTACTTC. Encoded protein: CASSDIAGEETQYF.

The chain uses TRBV7-3 and TRBJ1-3; a possible D gene is TRBD1 (5 bases). Trimming left V 2 bases short and J 4 bases short, with 12 bases between. The CDR3 is 15 amino acids. Germline CDR1 reads SGHTA; CDR2 reads FQGTGA. The CDR3 loop is CASSLSGGYGNTIYF. The CDR3 DNA sequence: TGTGCCAGCAGCTTATCCGGGGGTTACGGAAACACCATATATTTT.

This chain connects TRBV7-2 to TRBJ2-7; TRBD2 agrees at 11 bases. CDR3 length equals 14 residues. After removal of 4 bases from V and 3 bases from J, the junction contained 2 bases not matched to a gene. The germline CDR1 and CDR2 sequences are SGHTA and FQGNSA. The CDR3 DNA follows: TGTGCCAGCAGCTATAGCGGGAGGGGCTACGAGCAGTACTTC. This encodes CASSYSGRGYEQYF.

The genes are TRBV9 and TRBJ2-2; D is unresolved. The CDR3 runs to 12 residues. V was pared by 3 bases and J by 9 bases, with 9 bases between. Germline assignment: CDR1 SGDLS and CDR2 YYNGEE. CDR3 in amino acids: CASSANRRELFF. The DNA for the CDR3 is TGTGCCAGCAGCGCCAATAGGCGGGAGCTGTTTTTT.